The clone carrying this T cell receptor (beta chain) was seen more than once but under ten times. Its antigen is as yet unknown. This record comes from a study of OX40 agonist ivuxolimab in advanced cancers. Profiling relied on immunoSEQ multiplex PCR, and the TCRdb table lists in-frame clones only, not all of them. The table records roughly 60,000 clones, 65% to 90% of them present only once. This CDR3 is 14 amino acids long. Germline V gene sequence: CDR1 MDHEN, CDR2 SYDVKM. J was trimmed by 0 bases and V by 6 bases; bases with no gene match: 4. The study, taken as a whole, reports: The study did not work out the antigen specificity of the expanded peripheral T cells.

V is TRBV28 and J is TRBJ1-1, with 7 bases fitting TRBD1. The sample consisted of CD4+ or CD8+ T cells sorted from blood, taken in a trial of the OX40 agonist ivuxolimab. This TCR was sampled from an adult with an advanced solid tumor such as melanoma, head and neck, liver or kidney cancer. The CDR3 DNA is TGTGCCAGCAGCTCGGGACAGTTGAACACTGAAGCTTTCTTT. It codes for CASSSGQLNTEAFF. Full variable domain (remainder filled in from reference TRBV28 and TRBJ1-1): DVKVTQSSRYLVKRTGEKVFLECVQDMDHENMFWYRQDPGLGLRLIYFSYDVKMKEKGDIPEGYSVSREKKERFSLILESASTNQTSMYLCASSSGQLNTEAFFGQGTRLTVV.